What follows are 20 T cell receptor beta chains derived from one specimen sequenced in a study of siplizumab effects on memory and regulatory T cells. Here immunoSEQ multiplex PCR was the method, and the copy in TCRdb shows in-frame clones only, minus some. The table lists 37,000 or so clones, roughly 90% of them singletons. The sequencing sample was made of naive CD4+ T cells sorted from blood. These receptors all stem from a human donor in good health.

The CDR3 reads CASSPGTGASYEQYF. The CDR3 DNA sequence: TGTGCCAGCAGTCCCGGGACAGGGGCTTCTTACGAGCAGTACTTC. The V gene is TRBV6-5, the J gene TRBJ2-7; 10 nucleotides match TRBD1. V gave up 5 bases and J gave up 4 bases; unmatched junction bases: 8. There are 15 residues in the CDR3. Germline V lookup: CDR1 MNHEY, CDR2 SVGAGI.

J is TRBJ1-4 and V is TRBV19, with 7 bases identical to TRBD1. The CDR3 contains 16 residues. J was trimmed by 2 bases and V by 5 bases; bases with no gene match: 8. Germline loops: CDR1 LNHDA, CDR2 SQIVND (reference sequence). The CDR3 protein is CASSLTPTGTNEKLFF. CDR3 in DNA: TGTGCCAGTAGTCTTACGCCGACAGGGACTAATGAAAAACTGTTTTTT. Based on the CDR3 plus reference TRBV19 and TRBJ1-4, the full variable domain is DGGITQSPKYLFRKEGQNVTLSCEQNLNHDAMYWYRQDPGQGLRLIYYSQIVNDFQKGDIAEGYSVSREKKESFPLTVTSAQKNPTAFYLCASSLTPTGTNEKLFFGSGTQLSVL.

The CDR3 bases are TGTGCCAGCAGCTATAGCGGGGGGGACATTCAGTACTTC. Protein: CASSYSGGDIQYF. The V and J genes are TRBV7-8 and TRBJ2-4; 11 bases map to TRBD2. With 4 bases clipped from V and 8 bases from J, the junction kept 1 base outside the gene matches. The germline gives CDR1 SGHVS, CDR2 FQNEAQ. The CDR3 is made up of 13 amino acids.

There are a few counts of this clone. The chain links TRBV5-5 to TRBJ1-2; 9 positions agree with TRBD1. From germline, CDR1 is SGHKS and CDR2 YYEKEE (reference sequence). CDR3 length equals 13 residues. The junction had 5 bases not matched to a gene; V was cut back by 3 bases and J by 8 bases. CDR3 protein: CASSWTGVGGYTF. For the CDR3, the DNA is TGTGCCAGCAGCTGGACAGGGGTCGGCGGCTACACCTTC. Drawing the rest from reference TRBV5-5 and TRBJ1-2, the complete variable domain is DAGVTQSPTHLIKTRGQQVTLRCSPISGHKSVSWYQQVLGQGPQFIFQYYEKEERGRGNFPDRFSARQFPNYSSELNVNALLLGDSALYLCASSWTGVGGYTFGSGTRLTVV.

The gene calls are TRBV18 and TRBJ2-5; 7 bases line up with TRBD2. In germline, CDR1 is KGHSH, CDR2 LQKENI. CDR3 size: 14 residues. V lost 4 bases, J lost 1 base, and 3 bases stayed unmatched. The CDR3: CASSLGGIQETQYF. DNA of the CDR3: TGTGCCAGCTCACTGGGGGGGATCCAAGAGACCCAGTACTTC.

The rearrangement uses TRBV19 and TRBJ2-4; the D gene is possibly TRBD2 (5 bases). Trimming took off 1 base at V and 0 bases at J, with 13 bases between the two ends. The CDR3 totals 17 residues. Germline V gives CDR1 LNHDA, CDR2 SQIVND (reference sequence). The CDR3 is CASSIVGAPLAKNIQYF. The CDR3 DNA is TGTGCCAGTAGTATAGTGGGAGCGCCCCTAGCCAAAAACATTCAGTACTTC.

The chain couples TRBV18 to TRBJ1-1; D unclear. Trimming left V 0 bases short and J 1 base short, with 6 bases between. The CDR3 is 14 residues long. Germline V gene sequence: CDR1 KGHSH, CDR2 LQKENI. For the CDR3, the DNA is TGTGCCAGCTCACCACCATCAGCGAACACTGAAGCTTTCTTT. It specifies CASSPPSANTEAFF.

This sequence joins TRBV12-5 and TRBJ2-1; D is uncertain. The CDR3 totals 13 residues. The V end lost 2 bases, the J end lost 3 bases, and 5 bases lay between the germline ends. Germline V gene data show CDR1 as LGHNT and CDR2 as FRNRAP. The CDR3 loop is CASGLYVYNEQFF. The DNA for the CDR3 is TGTGCTAGTGGTTTGTACGTCTACAATGAGCAGTTCTTC.

The chain joins TRBV7-9 to TRBJ1-3; D is perhaps TRBD1 (6 bases). The CDR3 has 18 residues. Looked up from germline, CDR1 is SEHNR and CDR2 is FQNEAQ (reference sequence). The V end was cut by 0 bases, the J end by 0 bases, with 15 bases between. DNA for the CDR3: TGTGCCAGCAGCTTAGCGGGGAAGGGGGTTTCCTCTGGAAACACCATATATTTT. Amino acids: CASSLAGKGVSSGNTIYF. Combining the CDR3 with reference TRBV7-9 and TRBJ1-3 gives the whole variable domain DTGVSQNPRHKITKRGQNVTFRCDPISEHNRLYWYRQTLGQGPEFLTYFQNEAQLEKSRLLSDRFSAERPKGSFSTLEIQRTEQGDSAMYLCASSLAGKGVSSGNTIYFGEGSWLTVV.

This clone was observed a single time. This rearrangement joins TRBV29-1 to TRBJ2-7; D uncertain. Germline loops: CDR1 SQVTM, CDR2 ANQGSEA. The V gene lost 1 base and the J gene lost 2 bases, with 9 bases spanning the gap. The CDR3 sequence is 13 residues long. The CDR3 region is CSVEGRQPYEQYF. CDR3 DNA sequence: TGCAGCGTTGAAGGTCGGCAGCCCTACGAGCAGTACTTC.

The V gene is TRBV10-3, the J gene TRBJ2-7, with 9 bases that match TRBD2. There are 15 residues in the CDR3. V was pared by 5 bases and J by 0 bases, with 5 bases of the junction left unmatched. The germline V gene encodes CDR1 ENHRY and CDR2 SYGVKD. The CDR3 DNA is TGTGCCATCAGTAGTCAGCGGGGGGCCTCCTACGAGCAGTACTTC. Encoded protein: CAISSQRGASYEQYF.

V gene TRBV2 combines with J gene TRBJ2-6, with a weak D call TRBD1 (5 bases). Germline loops: CDR1 SNHLY, CDR2 FYNNEI. The CDR3 is 15 residues long. Trimming stripped 6 bases from V and 4 bases from J, with 13 bases between. This CDR3 is CASRVQGSGANVLTF. For the CDR3, the DNA is TGTGCCAGCAGAGTTCAGGGCTCCGGGGCCAACGTCCTGACTTTC.

J is TRBJ1-2 and V is TRBV21-1. TRBV21-1 is tagged as a pseudogene. This CDR3 has 13 amino acids. The CDR3: CARFPGPFYGYTF. The CDR3 nucleotides are TGTGCCAGATTTCCGGGTCCTTTCTATGGCTACACCTTC.

The CDR3 here is CAGQGLLVPGELFF. CDR3 sequence (DNA): TGTGCCGGACAGGGACTTCTGGTCCCCGGGGAGCTGTTTTTT. The chain recombines TRBV6-1 with TRBJ2-2, with 8 bases that match TRBD1. V lost 11 bases, J lost 6 bases, and 11 bases stayed unmatched. Germline V gene data show CDR1 as MNHNS and CDR2 as SASEGT. This CDR3 has 14 residues.

The chain employs TRBV5-1 and TRBJ2-2; TRBD1 agrees at 10 bases. J lost 6 bases, V lost 2 bases, and 4 bases had no gene match. The CDR3 is made up of 15 amino acids. Germline V gives CDR1 SGHRS, CDR2 YFSETQ. The CDR3 DNA reads as TGCGCCAGCAGCTTAAGGGACAGGGGAGCCGGGGAGCTGTTTTTT. Translation gives CASSLRDRGAGELFF.

The chain has TRBV18 and TRBJ1-2; D not resolved. The CDR3 contains 15 residues. V dropped 3 bases and J dropped 8 bases, with 19 bases sitting between them. Germline V gives CDR1 KGHSH, CDR2 LQKENI. The CDR3 reads CASSPIERVMEGYTF. CDR3 bases: TGTGCCAGCTCACCGATTGAACGGGTCATGGAGGGCTACACCTTC.

The chain combines TRBV15 with TRBJ1-5; D unresolved. V gave up 6 bases and J gave up 0 bases, with 6 bases separating them. This CDR3 has 13 residues. Germline V lookup: CDR1 LNHNV, CDR2 YYDKDF (reference sequence). CDR3 region: CATRVDSNQPQHF. Written as DNA, the CDR3 is TGTGCCACCAGAGTAGATAGCAATCAGCCCCAGCATTTT.

V is TRBV6-5 and J is TRBJ1-1, with 7 bases that match TRBD1. CDR1 is MNHEY and CDR2 is SVGAGI in the germline V gene. The CDR3 spans 14 residues. J gave up 0 bases and V 6 bases, and 4 bases lay outside the gene matches. As DNA, the CDR3 is TGTGCCAGCAGCCAGGGACAGATGAACACTGAAGCTTTCTTT. Translated, it gives CASSQGQMNTEAFF.

The chain links TRBV27 to TRBJ1-1, with no clear D. This CDR3 has 13 residues. The V and J ends lost 5 bases and 11 bases respectively, with 18 bases between them. The V gene's germline CDR1 is MNHEY and CDR2 SMNVEV (reference sequence). The CDR3 here is CASSPNSAPGAFF. CDR3 DNA sequence: TGTGCCAGCAGTCCTAATTCCGCCCCTGGGGCTTTCTTT.

The chain employs TRBV27 and TRBJ1-2, with unresolved D. The CDR3 length is 12 residues. Germline V gives CDR1 MNHEY, CDR2 SMNVEV (reference sequence). The V gene lost 4 bases and the J gene lost 6 bases, with 9 bases spanning the gap. CDR3 in amino acids: CASSSLGNGYTF. The CDR3 bases are TGTGCCAGCAGTTCCCTTGGGAATGGCTACACCTTC.